The rows below give T cell receptor beta chains drawn from one sample of a study of blood T cell repertoires in COVID-19. The method was immunoSEQ multiplex PCR; TCRdb's version includes in-frame clones alone and lacks a portion of them. The table records some 320,000 clones, about 90% of them present only once. The sample comprised peripheral blood. All receptors derive from a woman aged 45-60 years who had recovered from COVID-19. Each CDR3 is given with its conserved first and last residue. The order of the fields is D gene, V gene, clone size, J gene, CDR3 protein, CDR3 DNA. D genes are given only for firm matches. Clone size appears in some rows only: once, few, many, or a class for an expanded clone.

d_call: -; v_call: TRBV4-3; clone_size: once; j_call: TRBJ2-7; cdr3_aa: CASSQVGGLVEQYF; cdr3_nt: TGCGCCAGCAGCCAAGTCGGGGGTTTAGTCGAGCAGTACTTC
d_call: TRBD1; v_call: TRBV27; clone_size: -; j_call: TRBJ2-7; cdr3_aa: CASSLGQGNSYEQYF; cdr3_nt: TGTGCCAGCAGCTTGGGACAGGGGAACTCCTACGAGCAGTACTTC
d_call: TRBD1; v_call: TRBV13; clone_size: -; j_call: TRBJ1-1; cdr3_aa: CASSTGTGRRTIEAFF; cdr3_nt: TGTGCCAGCAGCACCGGGACAGGGCGACGTACGATTGAAGCTTTCTTT
d_call: -; v_call: TRBV28; clone_size: -; j_call: TRBJ2-3; cdr3_aa: CASTLRDTQYF; cdr3_nt: TGTGCCAGCACCCTGAGAGATACGCAGTATTTT
d_call: TRBD1; v_call: TRBV6-5; clone_size: -; j_call: TRBJ1-4; cdr3_aa: CASRDSGTANEKLFF; cdr3_nt: TGTGCCAGCAGGGATTCCGGGACAGCTAATGAAAAACTGTTTTTT
d_call: TRBD2; v_call: TRBV5-4; clone_size: -; j_call: TRBJ2-5; cdr3_aa: CASSLDLAGGTQYF; cdr3_nt: TGTGCCAGCAGCTTGGACCTAGCGGGAGGAACCCAGTACTTC
d_call: TRBD1; v_call: TRBV7-9; clone_size: -; j_call: TRBJ1-3; cdr3_aa: CASSLAWDRTSGNTIYF; cdr3_nt: TGTGCCAGCAGCTTAGCCTGGGACAGAACCTCTGGAAACACCATATATTTT
d_call: -; v_call: TRBV20-1; clone_size: few; j_call: TRBJ1-6; cdr3_aa: CSASYLGSNSPLHF; cdr3_nt: TGCAGTGCTAGTTACCTCGGGTCGAATTCACCCCTCCACTTT
d_call: -; v_call: TRBV11-2; clone_size: -; j_call: TRBJ2-7; cdr3_aa: CASSSDSYEQYF; cdr3_nt: TGTGCCAGCAGCTCCGACAGCTACGAGCAGTACTTC
d_call: -; v_call: TRBV5-1; clone_size: -; j_call: TRBJ2-6; cdr3_aa: CASSDSSGANVLTF; cdr3_nt: TGCGCCAGCAGCGATAGCTCTGGGGCCAACGTCCTGACTTTC
d_call: TRBD2; v_call: TRBV7-8; clone_size: -; j_call: TRBJ2-7; cdr3_aa: CASSPGGAEQYF; cdr3_nt: TGTGCCAGCAGCCCCGGGGGGGCTGAGCAGTACTTC
d_call: TRBD1; v_call: TRBV19; clone_size: -; j_call: TRBJ1-4; cdr3_aa: CASRDRVNEKLFF; cdr3_nt: TGTGCCAGCCGGGACAGGGTTAATGAAAAACTGTTTTTT
d_call: -; v_call: TRBV6-5; clone_size: -; j_call: TRBJ2-1; cdr3_aa: CASIVNNEQFF; cdr3_nt: TGTGCCAGCATAGTCAACAATGAGCAGTTCTTC
d_call: TRBD1; v_call: TRBV18; clone_size: -; j_call: TRBJ2-5; cdr3_aa: CASSTDRGPETQYF; cdr3_nt: TGTGCCAGCTCAACGGACAGGGGGCCTGAGACCCAGTACTTC
d_call: -; v_call: TRBV21-1; clone_size: -; j_call: TRBJ2-3; cdr3_aa: CASRNQRGTDTQYF; cdr3_nt: TGTGCCAGCAGAAATCAGCGTGGCACAGATACGCAGTATTTT
d_call: TRBD1; v_call: TRBV7-2; clone_size: few; j_call: TRBJ2-5; cdr3_aa: CASSRGQGETQYF; cdr3_nt: TGTGCCAGCAGCAGGGGACAGGGTGAGACCCAGTACTTC
d_call: -; v_call: TRBV28; clone_size: -; j_call: TRBJ2-3; cdr3_aa: CASSLSGDTQYF; cdr3_nt: TGTGCCAGCAGTTTATCAGGGGACACGCAGTATTTT
d_call: -; v_call: TRBV7-2; clone_size: -; j_call: TRBJ1-4; cdr3_aa: CASSSQTTAGLNLLFF; cdr3_nt: TGTGCCAGCAGCTCCCAGACGACAGCGGGCCTTAACTTACTGTTTTTT
d_call: -; v_call: TRBV5-5; clone_size: -; j_call: TRBJ2-7; cdr3_aa: CASSWESIYEQYF; cdr3_nt: TGTGCCAGCAGTTGGGAGTCCATCTACGAGCAGTACTTC
d_call: TRBD1; v_call: TRBV7-2; clone_size: -; j_call: TRBJ1-3; cdr3_aa: CASSLAGAGGTGNTIYF; cdr3_nt: TGTGCCAGCAGCTTAGCCGGGGCAGGGGGAACTGGAAACACCATATATTTT
d_call: -; v_call: TRBV10-2; clone_size: -; j_call: TRBJ1-5; cdr3_aa: CASSESPGFGQPQHF; cdr3_nt: TGCGCCAGCAGTGAGTCCCCCGGTTTTGGTCAGCCCCAGCATTTT
d_call: TRBD1; v_call: TRBV19; clone_size: -; j_call: TRBJ2-3; cdr3_aa: CASSETGGTTDTQYF; cdr3_nt: TGTGCCAGTAGTGAGACAGGGGGGACGACAGATACGCAGTATTTT
d_call: -; v_call: TRBV7-9; clone_size: -; j_call: TRBJ2-3; cdr3_aa: CASSLFGAWADTQYF; cdr3_nt: TGTGCCAGCAGCCTATTTGGGGCTTGGGCAGATACGCAGTATTTT
d_call: -; v_call: TRBV18; clone_size: -; j_call: TRBJ1-4; cdr3_aa: CASSPLPDMRVYEKLFF; cdr3_nt: TGTGCCAGCTCACCACTTCCGGATATGAGGGTTTATGAAAAACTGTTTTTT
d_call: -; v_call: TRBV5-5; clone_size: -; j_call: TRBJ1-5; cdr3_aa: CASSVTGTGGNQPQHF; cdr3_nt: TGTGCCAGCAGCGTAACAGGAACGGGAGGCAATCAGCCCCAGCATTTT
d_call: -; v_call: TRBV7-2; clone_size: -; j_call: TRBJ1-2; cdr3_aa: CASSLGEGGLANYGYTF; cdr3_nt: TGTGCCAGCAGCTTAGGAGAGGGCGGACTAGCTAACTATGGCTACACCTTC
d_call: TRBD2; v_call: TRBV28; clone_size: once; j_call: TRBJ2-5; cdr3_aa: CASSPGTSGLTQYF; cdr3_nt: TGTGCCAGCAGTCCAGGGACTAGCGGCTTGACCCAGTACTTC
d_call: -; v_call: TRBV19; clone_size: -; j_call: TRBJ1-2; cdr3_aa: CASSLLQVVEGYTF; cdr3_nt: TGTGCCAGTAGTTTACTCCAGGTGGTTGAAGGCTACACCTTC
d_call: -; v_call: TRBV4-3; clone_size: -; j_call: TRBJ2-3; cdr3_aa: CASSQDTGTDTQYF; cdr3_nt: TGCGCCAGCAGCCAAGATACGGGTACAGATACGCAGTATTTT
d_call: -; v_call: TRBV5-4; clone_size: -; j_call: TRBJ1-2; cdr3_aa: CASSLGGVNYGYTF; cdr3_nt: TGTGCCAGCAGCTTAGGCGGGGTTAACTATGGCTACACCTTC
d_call: -; v_call: TRBV12-3/TRBV12-4; clone_size: -; j_call: TRBJ2-3; cdr3_aa: CASSLTDTQYF; cdr3_nt: TGTGCCAGCAGCCTCACAGATACGCAGTATTTT
d_call: -; v_call: TRBV4-1; clone_size: few; j_call: TRBJ1-4; cdr3_aa: CASRSPTGNEKLFF; cdr3_nt: TGCGCCAGCAGGTCACCGACGGGTAATGAAAAACTGTTTTTT
d_call: -; v_call: TRBV18; clone_size: -; j_call: TRBJ2-5; cdr3_aa: CASSNALTGSGETQYF; cdr3_nt: TGTGCCAGCTCAAACGCCCTAACAGGGTCAGGGGAGACCCAGTACTTC
d_call: -; v_call: TRBV6-5; clone_size: -; j_call: TRBJ2-2; cdr3_aa: CASRVGSWAGELFF; cdr3_nt: TGTGCCAGCAGAGTTGGGAGTTGGGCCGGGGAGCTGTTTTTT
d_call: TRBD1; v_call: TRBV6-5; clone_size: -; j_call: TRBJ1-2; cdr3_aa: CAVSTGVNYGYTF; cdr3_nt: TGTGCCGTCTCGACAGGGGTTAACTATGGCTACACCTTC
d_call: -; v_call: TRBV9; clone_size: -; j_call: TRBJ2-1; cdr3_aa: CASSVRRGGSSYNEQFF; cdr3_nt: TGTGCCAGCAGCGTTCGTCGTGGAGGGAGCTCCTACAATGAGCAGTTCTTC
d_call: TRBD1; v_call: TRBV7-2; clone_size: -; j_call: TRBJ2-1; cdr3_aa: CASSRRQGAYNEQFF; cdr3_nt: TGTGCCAGCAGCCGTAGACAGGGGGCCTACAATGAGCAGTTCTTC
d_call: TRBD1; v_call: TRBV19; clone_size: -; j_call: TRBJ2-7; cdr3_aa: CASSIRGRGYEQYF; cdr3_nt: TGTGCCAGTAGTATCAGGGGGCGCGGGTACGAGCAGTACTTC
d_call: TRBD1; v_call: TRBV5-8; clone_size: -; j_call: TRBJ1-5; cdr3_aa: CASRTGTGGLPQHF; cdr3_nt: TGTGCCAGCAGAACCGGGACAGGGGGACTGCCCCAGCATTTT
d_call: TRBD1; v_call: TRBV23-1; clone_size: -; j_call: TRBJ1-5; cdr3_aa: CASSETGLWQPQHF; cdr3_nt: TGCGCCAGCAGCGAGACAGGGTTGTGGCAGCCCCAGCATTTT
d_call: TRBD2; v_call: TRBV4-1; clone_size: -; j_call: TRBJ2-3; cdr3_aa: CASSQVAGELDTQYF; cdr3_nt: TGCGCCAGCAGCCAAGTAGCGGGAGAGCTAGATACGCAGTATTTT
d_call: -; v_call: TRBV19; clone_size: once; j_call: TRBJ2-6; cdr3_aa: CASSIVARLTGGANVLTF; cdr3_nt: TGTGCCAGTAGTATTGTGGCGAGATTGACGGGTGGGGCCAACGTCCTGACTTTC
d_call: TRBD2; v_call: TRBV28; clone_size: once; j_call: TRBJ2-7; cdr3_aa: CASSLYPGLARYEQYF; cdr3_nt: TGTGCCAGCAGTTTATATCCCGGACTAGCTCGCTACGAGCAGTACTTC
d_call: -; v_call: TRBV28; clone_size: -; j_call: TRBJ2-1; cdr3_aa: CASSFPGIDSYNEQFF; cdr3_nt: TGTGCCAGCAGTTTTCCCGGGATAGACTCCTACAATGAGCAGTTCTTC
d_call: -; v_call: TRBV28; clone_size: -; j_call: TRBJ1-2; cdr3_aa: CASSLVGAGSGGYTF; cdr3_nt: TGTGCCAGCAGTTTAGTGGGGGCGGGTTCTGGAGGCTACACCTTC
d_call: -; v_call: TRBV28; clone_size: -; j_call: TRBJ2-2; cdr3_aa: CASSWGGSNTGELFF; cdr3_nt: TGTGCCAGCAGTTGGGGCGGTTCGAACACCGGGGAGCTGTTTTTT
d_call: -; v_call: TRBV27; clone_size: -; j_call: TRBJ2-7; cdr3_aa: CASSLSERGRRPYEQYF; cdr3_nt: TGTGCCAGCAGTTTATCTGAACGGGGGAGGAGGCCCTACGAGCAGTACTTC
d_call: -; v_call: TRBV11-2; clone_size: few; j_call: TRBJ1-6; cdr3_aa: CASSLDGLLNSPLHF; cdr3_nt: TGTGCCAGCAGCTTAGATGGACTCCTCAATTCACCCCTCCACTTT
d_call: -; v_call: TRBV7-2; clone_size: -; j_call: TRBJ1-6; cdr3_aa: CASSGRLGILDNSPLHF; cdr3_nt: TGTGCCAGCAGCGGGCGTTTGGGCATTTTGGATAATTCACCCCTCCACTTT
d_call: -; v_call: TRBV2; clone_size: -; j_call: TRBJ2-1; cdr3_aa: CASSDNRQVQGDNEQFF; cdr3_nt: TGTGCCAGCAGTGACAATCGCCAGGTCCAGGGTGACAATGAGCAGTTCTTC
d_call: TRBD1; v_call: TRBV5-8; clone_size: -; j_call: TRBJ1-2; cdr3_aa: CASSPWDRGYTF; cdr3_nt: TGTGCCAGCAGCCCTTGGGACAGGGGTTACACCTTC
d_call: TRBD2; v_call: TRBV14; clone_size: -; j_call: TRBJ2-1; cdr3_aa: CASSQEFGAGVGNEQFF; cdr3_nt: TGTGCCAGCAGCCAAGAGTTCGGAGCGGGAGTTGGCAATGAGCAGTTCTTC
d_call: TRBD2; v_call: TRBV29-1; clone_size: -; j_call: TRBJ2-3; cdr3_aa: CSVEGSGGLTDTQYF; cdr3_nt: TGCAGCGTTGAAGGTAGCGGGGGCCTCACAGATACGCAGTATTTT
d_call: -; v_call: TRBV4-3; clone_size: -; j_call: TRBJ1-4; cdr3_aa: CASSHATEDNEKLFF; cdr3_nt: TGCGCCAGCAGCCATGCGACAGAAGACAATGAAAAACTGTTTTTT